This entry concerns a single TCR beta chain. Its antigen is not yet known. Base qualities are not provided; no much larger clone lies one nucleotide away. The CDR1 and CDR2 encoded by the germline V gene (reference sequence) are DFQATT and SNEGSKA. The CDR3 measures 14 amino acids from cysteine to phenylalanine. CDR3 DNA is the only sequence kept; it has 42 bases, read in frame from the first base. The entry originates in a study of blood T cells in healthy people across ages (dated by TCRdb to between 2015 and 2017). Regarding the study in general: In model experiments, template switching captured about one uniquely barcoded TCR beta cDNA molecule for every two T cells. Age-related changes in TCR beta repertoire diversity were measured in the study by deep sequencing normalized with unique cDNA molecular identifiers. Donors were grouped into four age groups: young (average about 15 years), middle-aged (roughly 38), aged (around 62) and long-lived (around 80). To avoid experimental bias, donors of different ages were spread randomly across the sequencing lanes. The study analyzed two additional independent replicas of 1 million unique cDNA reads from the same blood draw for two donors, one aged 18 to 29 and one aged 80 or older.

Systemically healthy Caucasian individuals from Russia, roughly 40 in total and aged about 6 to 95 years, were included as donors. Around 10 milliliters of peripheral blood were collected from each donor into EDTA-treated Vacutainer tubes. Ficoll-Paque density-gradient centrifugation was used to isolate PBMCs, with at least 7 million per sample. Trizol reagent was used to extract total RNA from PBMCs, with at least 5.5 micrograms per sample. The percentages of naive CD45RAhigh/CD27high T cells were determined by flow cytometry on a PBMC aliquot from every donor. Libraries were made using 5' RACE. The listed sequencing device is Illumina HiSeq 2500. A second PCR of roughly 7 to 12 cycles was run with a J-beta primer mix and a sample-barcoded 5' primer. Each TCR beta cDNA molecule received a unique molecular identifier from a template-switch 5' adaptor carrying 12 random nucleotides. Each sample yielded at least 2.5 million CDR3-containing paired-end reads. First-strand cDNA was synthesized from all RNA with the Mint cDNA synthesis kit, primed by a TRBC-specific oligonucleotide. Following uracil-DNA glycosylase treatment, a first 18-cycle PCR with universal primers M1SS and BC2_uni_R was performed on all cDNA. Per the authors' processing: Each sample was normalized by randomly selecting 1 million high-quality reads, each carrying a distinct molecular identifier. Reads sharing molecular identifiers were discarded rather than binned into consensus sequences. MiTCR, run with a Q25 quality threshold and the strictest error-elimination algorithm, handled CDR3 identification, clonotype clustering and error correction. A nonparametric unseen species model with Euler transformation was used to estimate lower-bound total TCR beta diversity. The public sequencing data were trimmed at Q25 with fastp and processed into clonotypes with MiXCR by TCRdb, which kept only in-frame beta chains. For every CDR3 protein sequence, its rows merge into one entry that carries the most common genes and DNA. The V and J calls shown here were made by TCRdb, not taken from the authors' results. The sample table contains about 1.7 million distinct CDR3 sequences; only one count was recorded for 28% of them. The biggest ten clones account for 7.7% of the sample.

The paper as a whole reports these results and caveats: Observed TCR beta diversity per million T cells fell roughly linearly with age, and a significant reduction was already apparent by age about 43. The long-lived group showed more naive CD4+ T cells, fewer expanded clones and increased TCR diversity than the aged group, suggesting age selection. Since profiling was done on bulk unsorted PBMCs, naive and antigen-experienced compartments could not be conclusively compared. A strong correlation was found between observed TCR beta diversity and the percentage of naive T cells measured by flow cytometry. Because the CMV infection status of the donors was unknown, age-related changes in expanded clonotypes may potentially have been confounded. Estimates of total diversity based on one million sequenced T cells were considered lower bounds and underestimates.

Recombination connected TRBV20-1 to TRBJ1-1, with a tentative D gene TRBD1 over 6 matching bases. This clonotype was sampled from a woman aged 30 to 39 in good health. The sequencing input was blood. Here is the DNA: TGCACCTCACCCTCGACAGGCCGGAGGACTGAAGCTTTCTTT. Its translation is CTSPSTGRRTEAFF.